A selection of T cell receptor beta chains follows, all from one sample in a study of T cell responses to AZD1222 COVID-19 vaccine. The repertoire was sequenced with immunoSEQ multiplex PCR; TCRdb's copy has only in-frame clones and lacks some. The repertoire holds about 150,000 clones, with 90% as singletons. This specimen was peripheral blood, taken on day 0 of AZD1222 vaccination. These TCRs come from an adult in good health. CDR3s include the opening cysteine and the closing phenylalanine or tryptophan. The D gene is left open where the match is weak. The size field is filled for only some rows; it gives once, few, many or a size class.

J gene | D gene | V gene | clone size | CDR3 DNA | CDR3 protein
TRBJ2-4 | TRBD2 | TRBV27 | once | TGTGCCAGCGCGACAGTAGCTAGCGGTAACATTCAGTACTTC | CASATVASGNIQYF
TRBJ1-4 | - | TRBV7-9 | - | TGTGCCAGCAGCTTTGCTTCGGATCTTAATGAAAAACTGTTTTTT | CASSFASDLNEKLFF
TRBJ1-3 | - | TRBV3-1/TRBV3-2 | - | TGTGCCAGCAGACCTCATTATGAGAGCTCTGGAAACACCATATATTTT | CASRPHYESSGNTIYF
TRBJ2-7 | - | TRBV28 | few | TGTGCCAGCAGTTTTAGTCTGGAGGGGATGACCTACGAGCAGTACTTC | CASSFSLEGMTYEQYF
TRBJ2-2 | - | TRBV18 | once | TGTGCCAGCTCACCAGTTCTGGGAGGTACGAACACCGGGGAGCTGTTTTTT | CASSPVLGGTNTGELFF
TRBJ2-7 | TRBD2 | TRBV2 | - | TGTGCCACCCACGGGACTAGGAGCTACGAGCAGTACTTC | CATHGTRSYEQYF
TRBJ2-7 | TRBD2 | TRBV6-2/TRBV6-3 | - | TGTGCCAGCAGTTACGGGACTAGCGGGGACTACGAGCAGTACTTC | CASSYGTSGDYEQYF
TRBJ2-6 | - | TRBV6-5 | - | TGTGCCAGCAGTTACTCGCCATCATCTGGGGCCAACGTCCTGACTTTC | CASSYSPSSGANVLTF
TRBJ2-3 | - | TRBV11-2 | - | TGTGCCAGCAGCTTAACTACAGATACGCAGTATTTT | CASSLTTDTQYF
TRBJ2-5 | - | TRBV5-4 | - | TGTGCCAGCAGCTTGGGAGGGACCGAAGAGACCCAGTACTTC | CASSLGGTEETQYF
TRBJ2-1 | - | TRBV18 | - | TGTGCCAGCTCCGACCGGGACCGATCCTACAATGAGCAGTTCTTC | CASSDRDRSYNEQFF
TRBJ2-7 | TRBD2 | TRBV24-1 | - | TGTGCCACCAGTGATCGTCCAACTAGCGGGAGTCGGTACGAGCAGTACTTC | CATSDRPTSGSRYEQYF
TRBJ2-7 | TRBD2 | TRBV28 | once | TGTGCCAGCAGTTTAGGGCTAGCGGAACTCTACGAGCAGTACTTC | CASSLGLAELYEQYF
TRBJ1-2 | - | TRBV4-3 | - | TGCGCCAGCAGCCAAGTTTTGTTGGGGGGGTATGGCTACACCTTC | CASSQVLLGGYGYTF
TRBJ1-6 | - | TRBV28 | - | TGTGCCAGCAGTTACGGCCCCCGGTCGACTAGCTCCTATAATTCACCCCTCCACTTT | CASSYGPRSTSSYNSPLHF
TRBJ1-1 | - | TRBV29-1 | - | TGCAGCGGCGACCAAATGGACACTGAAGCTTTCTTT | CSGDQMDTEAFF
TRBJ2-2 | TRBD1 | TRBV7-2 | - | TGTGCCAGCAGCTTCAGGGGGCCTAGCACCGGGGAGCTGTTTTTT | CASSFRGPSTGELFF
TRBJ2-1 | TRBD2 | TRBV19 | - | TGTGCCAGTAGTAAGACTAGCGGGAGTGAGCAGTTCTTC | CASSKTSGSEQFF
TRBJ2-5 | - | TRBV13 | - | TGTGCCAGCAGCCCACCCTTCTGGGACAAGTACCAAGAGACCCAGTACTTC | CASSPPFWDKYQETQYF
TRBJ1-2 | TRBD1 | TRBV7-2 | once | TGTGCCAGCAGCGTACGACAGGGGAACTATGGCTACACCTTC | CASSVRQGNYGYTF
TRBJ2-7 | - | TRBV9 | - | TGTGCCAGCAGCGGCGGGACTCGAGGAGAGCAGTACTTC | CASSGGTRGEQYF
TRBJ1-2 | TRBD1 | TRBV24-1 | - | TGTGCCACCAGTGACTCCAGGACAGGGGATTTTTTTGGCTACACCTTC | CATSDSRTGDFFGYTF
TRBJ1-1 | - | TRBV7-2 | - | TGTGCCAGCAGCCAATACAGGGCCGTCATGAACACTGAAGCTTTCTTT | CASSQYRAVMNTEAFF
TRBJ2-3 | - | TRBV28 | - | TGTGCCAGCAGTTCACATAAACGCACAGATACGCAGTATTTT | CASSSHKRTDTQYF
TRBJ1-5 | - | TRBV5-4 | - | TGTGCCAGCAGCTCGGGCACAGAGAGCAATCAGCCCCAGCATTTT | CASSSGTESNQPQHF
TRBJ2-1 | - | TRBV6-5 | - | TGTGCCAGCAGCTACCAAAGCGGAGGGGATTACAATGAGCAGTTCTTC | CASSYQSGGDYNEQFF
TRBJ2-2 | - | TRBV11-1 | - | TGTGCCAGCAGCTTAAACCATGGTGGTCCCGGGGAGCTGTTTTTT | CASSLNHGGPGELFF
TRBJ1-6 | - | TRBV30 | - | TGTGCCTGGAGTGGTCAGGGGACTTCACCCCTCCACTTT | CAWSGQGTSPLHF
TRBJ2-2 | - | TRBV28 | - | TGTGCCAGCAGTGAGACTCAGACCGGGGAGCTGTTTTTT | CASSETQTGELFF
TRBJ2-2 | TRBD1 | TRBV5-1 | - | TGCGCCAGCAGCCGACGACTTGACAGGGGTGCCGGGGAGCTGTTTTTT | CASSRRLDRGAGELFF
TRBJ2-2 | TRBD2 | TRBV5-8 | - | TGTGCCAGCAGCCCATGGTCTAGCGGGAGCTTCACCGGGGAGCTGTTTTTT | CASSPWSSGSFTGELFF
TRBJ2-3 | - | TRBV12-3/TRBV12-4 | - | TGTGCCAGCAGTTTCGGGGCAGATACGCAGTATTTT | CASSFGADTQYF
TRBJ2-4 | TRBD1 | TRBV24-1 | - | TGTGCCACCAGTGAGGGGACAGGTTCCGGGGACATTCAGTACTTC | CATSEGTGSGDIQYF
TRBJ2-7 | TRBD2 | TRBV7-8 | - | TGTGCCAGCAGCTTAGGATGGACTAGCGGCTTATACGAGCAGTACTTC | CASSLGWTSGLYEQYF
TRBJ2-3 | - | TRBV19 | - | TGTGCCAGTAGTCCAAGCACAGATACGCAGTATTTT | CASSPSTDTQYF
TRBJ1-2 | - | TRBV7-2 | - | TGTGCCAGCAGCTTAGGACGGGGAAACTATGGCTACACCTTC | CASSLGRGNYGYTF
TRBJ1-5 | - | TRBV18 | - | TGTGCCAGCTCACCCAACAATGCGGGGCCAGGCAATCAGCCCCAGCATTTT | CASSPNNAGPGNQPQHF
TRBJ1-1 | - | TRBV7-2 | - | TGTGCCAGCAGCCCTAGACAGGAGGGCACTGAAGCTTTCTTT | CASSPRQEGTEAFF
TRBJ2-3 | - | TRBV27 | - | TGTGCCAGCAGTTCCCCCCTTGTAGATACGCAGTATTTT | CASSSPLVDTQYF
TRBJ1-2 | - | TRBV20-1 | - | TGCAGTGCAAGTCCTTATGGCTACACCTTC | CSASPYGYTF
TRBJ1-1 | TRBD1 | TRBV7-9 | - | TGTGCCAGCAGGTACGGCAGGGGGCCGATGACTGAAGCTTTCTTT | CASRYGRGPMTEAFF
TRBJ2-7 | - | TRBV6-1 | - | TGTGCCAGCAGTTCCACCGAGGGACCCCTTAGAGAGCAGTACTTC | CASSSTEGPLREQYF
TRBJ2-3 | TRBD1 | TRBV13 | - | TGTGCCAGCAAAAAGGGGACAGGGGGTGGAGATACGCAGTATTTT | CASKKGTGGGDTQYF
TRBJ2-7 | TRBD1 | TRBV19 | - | TGTGCCAGTAGTATAGTCGGACAGGTATACGAGCAGTACTTC | CASSIVGQVYEQYF
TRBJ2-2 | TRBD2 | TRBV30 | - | TGTGCCTGGAGTTATGGACTAGCGGGAGTAACCGGGGAGCTGTTTTTT | CAWSYGLAGVTGELFF
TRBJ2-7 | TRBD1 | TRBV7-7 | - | TGTGCTAGCAGCTCAGAACCCGGGACAGGGAGCTCCTACGAGCAGTACTTC | CASSSEPGTGSSYEQYF
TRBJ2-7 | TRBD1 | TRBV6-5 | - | TGTGCCAGCAGGGGACAGGGGGCCTACGAGCAGTACTTC | CASRGQGAYEQYF
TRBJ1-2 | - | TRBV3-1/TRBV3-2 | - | TGTGCCAGCAGCCAAGGGGCATCGATTCGGTACACCTTC | CASSQGASIRYTF
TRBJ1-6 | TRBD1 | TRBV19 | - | TGTGCCAGTACCGCTGGACAGGGGGCTTCATCACCCCTCCACTTT | CASTAGQGASSPLHF
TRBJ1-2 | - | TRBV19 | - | TGTGCCAGTAGTCTAACGCGCCTCCGACCTAACTATGGCTACACCTTC | CASSLTRLRPNYGYTF
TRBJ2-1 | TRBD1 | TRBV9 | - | TGTGCCAGCAGCGTGGGACAGGGGGCGCTGAATGAGCAGTTCTTC | CASSVGQGALNEQFF
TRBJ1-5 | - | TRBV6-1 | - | TGTGCCAGCAGTGAAGCTAGAGGGAATCAGCCCCAGCATTTT | CASSEARGNQPQHF
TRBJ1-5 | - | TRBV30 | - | TGTGCCTGGAGTGTAACGGGTAATCAGCCCCAGCATTTT | CAWSVTGNQPQHF
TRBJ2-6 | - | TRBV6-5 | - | TGTGCCAGCAGGGGCGGGTACTCTGGGGCCAACGTCCTGACTTTC | CASRGGYSGANVLTF
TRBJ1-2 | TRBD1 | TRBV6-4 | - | TGTGCCAGCAGTGAAGCGACAGGGAATAACTATGGCTACACCTTC | CASSEATGNNYGYTF
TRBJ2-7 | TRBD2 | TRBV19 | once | TGTGCCAGTAGTAGGGGACTAGCGGGAGTAGCCGAGCAGTACTTC | CASSRGLAGVAEQYF